The 21 T cell receptor beta chains below were found in one sample sequenced in a study of response to subunit inactivated influenza vaccine. TCRdb analysed the RT-PCR reads with MiXCR anew, one entry per CDR3 protein. The table lists hundreds of thousands of distinct CDR3 sequences, around 8% of them singletons. This material consisted of PBMCs from blood, taken roughly 24 months after vaccination. Receptors were obtained from a man aged 50-75 years who received an inactivated influenza vaccine.

J is TRBJ1-1 and V is TRBV30; no firm D call. Germline V lookup: CDR1 GTSNPN, CDR2 SVGIG (reference sequence). This CDR3 is 16 amino acids long. V lost 0 bases to trimming and J lost 0 bases, with 14 bases between them. The CDR3 sequence is CAWSVEDDLMNTEAFF. In DNA, the CDR3 is TGTGCCTGGAGTGTAGAGGACGACCTAATGAACACTGAAGCTTTCTTT. Combining the CDR3 with reference TRBV30 and TRBJ1-1 gives the whole variable domain SQTIHQWPATLVQPVGSPLSLECTVEGTSNPNLYWYRQAAGRGLQLLFYSVGIGQISSEVPQNLSASRPQDRQFILSSKKLLLSDSGFYLCAWSVEDDLMNTEAFFGQGTRLTVV.

The sample holds many counts of this clonotype. The genes are TRBV29-1 and TRBJ1-2, with D perhaps matching TRBD1 (5 bases). The germline CDR1 and CDR2 sequences are SQVTM and ANQGSEA. Trimming removed 6 bases at V and 4 bases at J, with 15 bases between. The CDR3 is 13 amino acids. CDR3 nucleotides: TGCAGCGTCCTTAAGGGGACGAGCTATGGCTACACCTTC. It codes for CSVLKGTSYGYTF.

This clonotype was observed a handful of times. The chain uses TRBV20-1 and TRBJ2-2; 8 bases match TRBD1. The germline V gene encodes CDR1 DFQATT and CDR2 SNEGSKA (reference sequence). There are 15 residues in the CDR3. The V segment lost 3 bases and the J segment 5 bases; nucleotides outside the gene matches: 8. The CDR3 nucleotides are TGCAGTGCTAGGATTCTTGGACAGGGTACCGGGGAGCTGTTTTTT. Its translation: CSARILGQGTGELFF.

The chain has TRBV11-2 and TRBJ2-1, with TRBD2 matching over 10 bases. The CDR3 has 18 amino acids. Germline V CDR1 and CDR2: SGHAT, FQNNGV. After removal of 0 bases from V and 9 bases from J, the junction contained 14 bases not matched to a gene. The CDR3 sequence is CASSLDLLAGARHGEQFF. The CDR3, as DNA: TGTGCCAGCAGCTTAGATCTGCTAGCGGGGGCCCGTCACGGTGAGCAGTTCTTC.

This clonotype was counted at least ten times. The V and J genes are TRBV5-6 and TRBJ2-3; D may be TRBD2 (6 bases). V lost 5 bases and J lost 5, with 9 bases in between. The CDR3 consists of 12 residues. Germline V gene lookup returns CDR1 SGHDT and CDR2 YYEEEE. The CDR3 coding sequence is TGTGCCAGCAGTCGGGGAGGAGATACGCAGTATTTT. Its translation: CASSRGGDTQYF.

As regards this clonotype: One junction end does not reproduce the germline sequence, and a read error may be involved. V is TRBV3-1 and J is TRBJ2-4, with 7 bases matching TRBD1. The CDR3 length is 14 residues. Germline CDR1 LGHDT, CDR2 YNNKEL (reference sequence). CDR3 amino acids: CASSKETGSYIQYF. The CDR3, as DNA: TGTGCCAGCAGCAAAGAGACAGGGTCCTACATTCAGTACTTC.

This clonotype was observed a few times. This chain connects TRBV7-2 to TRBJ2-5, with 8 positions matching TRBD1. This CDR3 has 17 residues. Germline loops: CDR1 SGHTA, CDR2 FQGNSA. V lost 1 base and J lost 5; bases outside the gene matches: 12. The CDR3 protein is CASSLGFGQGLGETQYF. In DNA form, the CDR3 reads TGTGCCAGCAGCTTAGGATTTGGACAGGGCCTTGGGGAGACCCAGTACTTC. Full variable domain (missing parts from reference TRBV7-2 and TRBJ2-5): GAGVSQSPSNKVTEKGKDVELRCDPISGHTALYWYRQSLGQGLEFLIYFQGNSAPDKSGLPSDRFSAERTGGSVSTLTIQRTQQEDSAVYLCASSLGFGQGLGETQYFGPGTRLLVL.

The rearrangement links TRBV20-1 to TRBJ2-7; D is possibly TRBD1 or TRBD2 (6 bases each). The germline CDR1 and CDR2 sequences are DFQATT and SNEGSKA (reference sequence). The V end was cut by 2 bases, the J end by 4 bases, with 21 bases between. This CDR3 has 16 residues. CDR3: CSARHLGGASVYEQYF. In nucleotides, the CDR3 is TGCAGTGCTAGACACCTAGGGGGAGCTAGCGTTTACGAGCAGTACTTC.

At least ten counts were recorded for this clonotype. This chain links TRBV12-3 or TRBV12-4 with TRBJ1-3; D might be TRBD1 (6 bases). This CDR3 is built from 15 residues. V shed 5 bases and J shed 1 base, with 12 bases lying between them. CDR3 in amino acids: CASSVGGTSGNTIYF. For the CDR3, the DNA is TGTGCCAGCAGTGTAGGAGGGACATCTGGAAACACCATATATTTT.

In this sample, this clonotype turned up a few times. The chain couples TRBV4-3 to TRBJ2-2; possibly TRBD1 for D (6 bases). The CDR3 spans 16 residues. V lost 0 bases, J lost 7 bases, and 15 bases lay in between. Germline V gene sequence: CDR1 LGHNA, CDR2 YSLEER. CDR3 DNA sequence: TGCGCCAGCAGCCAAGATATGGGCAGGGGCATCGGGGAGCTGTTTTTT. It codes for CASSQDMGRGIGELFF.

This clonotype was found once. J is TRBJ1-5 and V is TRBV6-5; D not certain. Germline CDR1 reads MNHEY; CDR2 reads SVGAGI. This CDR3 spans 19 amino acids. The V gene lost 2 bases and the J gene lost 0 bases, with 20 bases spanning the gap. CDR3 protein: CASSYLPGSGYISNQPQHF. The CDR3 coding sequence is TGTGCCAGCAGTTACCTCCCGGGATCGGGATATATTAGCAATCAGCCCCAGCATTTT.

This clonotype occurred many times. The rearrangement links TRBV4-3 to TRBJ2-7; possibly TRBD1 for D (6 bases). V was pared by 1 base and J by 5 bases, with 9 bases between. Germline V gives CDR1 LGHNA, CDR2 YSLEER. This CDR3 has 13 residues. CDR3 DNA sequence: TGCGCCAGCAGCCAAGGCAGGGGAAACGAGCAGTACTTC. Its translation: CASSQGRGNEQYF.

The sample holds many counts of this clonotype. DNA for the CDR3: TGTGCCAGCAGTTTAGTGGGAGGAGTAAACATTCAGTACTTC. Its translation: CASSLVGGVNIQYF. The J gene is TRBJ2-4, the V gene TRBV12-3 or TRBV12-4, with a weak D call TRBD2 (6 bases). Trimming took 1 base from V and 6 from J, leaving 10 bases between them. The CDR3 spans 14 residues.

In this sample, this clonotype turned up many times. The gene calls are TRBV4-3 and TRBJ2-1; unclear D gene. Germline-derived CDR1 and CDR2 are LGHNA and YSLEER. CDR3 length equals 14 residues. Trimming stripped 0 bases from V and 15 bases from J, with 18 bases between. DNA for the CDR3: TGCGCCAGCAGCCAAGACCTGCAGGTCTTTCATTTGTTCTTC. The encoded protein is CASSQDLQVFHLFF.

A word on this clonotype: Just one base apart from a much larger clone, this may be a read error. This chain connects TRBV6-5 to TRBJ2-7; no clear D. This CDR3 is 15 amino acids long. Germline-derived CDR1 and CDR2 are MNHEY and SVGAGI. The CDR3 DNA follows: TGTGCCAGCGGTTACTCAGACTCAAGCTCCTACGAGCAGTACTTC. The encoded protein is CASGYSDSSSYEQYF.

This clonotype was picked up many times. The genes are TRBV10-3 and TRBJ2-1; 11 bases align to TRBD2. After removal of 4 bases from V and 3 bases from J, the junction contained 2 bases not matched to a gene. There are 15 residues in the CDR3. Germline CDR1 and CDR2: ENHRY and SYGVKD. Here the CDR3 DNA reads TGTGCCATCAGTGCCCTAGCGGGGGGCTACAATGAGCAGTTCTTC. Encoded protein: CAISALAGGYNEQFF.

The chain combines TRBV10-3 with TRBJ1-1; D gene ambiguous. Germline CDR1 ENHRY, CDR2 SYGVKD. This CDR3 has 13 residues. V lost 5 bases and J 1 base, leaving 8 bases between the germline ends. CDR3 loop: CAISTQENTEAFF. In DNA, the CDR3 is TGTGCCATCAGTACTCAGGAGAACACTGAAGCTTTCTTT.

This clonotype was seen more than once but under ten times. The rearrangement joins TRBV20-1 to TRBJ1-1; D is undetermined. The CDR3 consists of 14 residues. Germline V gene sequence: CDR1 DFQATT, CDR2 SNEGSKA (reference sequence). V was trimmed by 3 bases and J by 7 bases, leaving 18 bases between them. The chain's CDR3 is CSASGSGLGFEAFF. CDR3 in DNA: TGCAGTGCTAGCGGTTCGGGTCTGGGGTTTGAAGCTTTCTTT.

This clonotype was detected only a few times. The chain is built from TRBV6-2 or TRBV6-3 and TRBJ2-1; 10 bases map to TRBD2. Germline-derived CDR1 and CDR2 are MNHEY and SVGEGT. The junction had 12 bases not matched to a gene; V was cut back by 2 bases and J by 11 bases. The CDR3 spans 16 residues. The CDR3 region has the DNA TGTGCCAGCAGTTACCCGCTAGCGGGAGAATTCCGAAAGCAGTTCTTC. Protein sequence: CASSYPLAGEFRKQFF.

This sequence joins TRBV27 and TRBJ2-2, with D perhaps matching TRBD2 (6 bases). CDR3 length: 16 amino acids. Trimming removed 5 bases from V and 4 bases from J, with 17 bases in between. CDR1 is MNHEY, CDR2 SMNVEV, per germline (reference sequence). CDR3 sequence reads: CASSRRLGGSTGELFF. For the CDR3, the DNA is TGTGCCAGCAGTCGAAGGTTGGGGGGTTCCACCGGGGAGCTGTTTTTT.

Here the CDR3 reads CASSQAEGGTTGELFF. CDR3 in DNA: TGTGCCAGCAGCCAAGCCGAGGGGGGCACAACCGGGGAGCTGTTTTTT. The chain employs TRBV4-2 and TRBJ2-2; D tentatively fits TRBD1 or TRBD2 (6 bases each). The V end was cut by 1 base, the J end by 5 bases, with 14 bases between. The germline V gene has CDR1 LGHNA and CDR2 YNFKEQ. This CDR3 comprises 16 residues.